The rows below give T cell receptor beta chains drawn from one sample of a study of T cell responses to AZD1222 COVID-19 vaccine. Assay: immunoSEQ multiplex PCR; the TCRdb copy retains only in-frame clones and omits some. The data hold just over 150,000 clones, with just over 90% observed a single time. Sequences were derived from peripheral blood, sampled on day 0 of AZD1222 vaccination. Every receptor here comes from an adult in good health. Each CDR3 is given with its conserved first and last residue. The D gene is left open where the match is weak. The size entry is marked missing in some rows and otherwise reads once, few, many or a size class.

J gene	clone size	D gene	V gene	CDR3 DNA	CDR3 protein
TRBJ2-3	.	TRBD2	TRBV7-9	TGTGCCAGCAGACCACCGGGACTAGCGGGCCGACCAGATACGCAGTATTTT	CASRPPGLAGRPDTQYF
TRBJ1-1	.	.	TRBV28	TGTGCCAGCAGTTTCGACACTGAAGCTTTCTTT	CASSFDTEAFF
TRBJ1-5	.	TRBD1	TRBV28	TGTGCCAGCAGTTTCGACAGGGATCAGCCCCAGCATTTT	CASSFDRDQPQHF
TRBJ1-2	once	.	TRBV29-1	TGCAGCGTTGACCCTTTCGGCACTAACTATGGCTACACCTTC	CSVDPFGTNYGYTF
TRBJ1-1	once	.	TRBV7-9	TGTGCCAGCAGCTCGTCACTTATGAACACTGAAGCTTTCTTT	CASSSSLMNTEAFF
TRBJ2-7	.	TRBD2	TRBV28	TGTGCCAGCAGAAAGCGGGAGGGCCAATACGAGCAGTACTTC	CASRKREGQYEQYF
TRBJ2-3	.	TRBD2	TRBV5-1	TGCGCCAGCAGCTTGGCGGGGACTAGCGGGACCTCTAGCACAGATACGCAGTATTTT	CASSLAGTSGTSSTDTQYF
TRBJ2-2	once	TRBD1	TRBV11-2	TGTGCCAGCAGCACATCCCAAGGGGGACAGATATTCACCGGGGAGCTGTTTTTT	CASSTSQGGQIFTGELFF
TRBJ2-7	.	TRBD2	TRBV7-2	TGTGCCAGCACCCTGCTAGCGGGAATCGCCTACGAGCAGTACTTC	CASTLLAGIAYEQYF
TRBJ1-1	once	.	TRBV15	TGTGCCACCAGCAGAGATCCTATGGAGAACACTGAAGCTTTCTTT	CATSRDPMENTEAFF
TRBJ2-5	.	.	TRBV4-3	TGCGCCAGCAGCCAAGATTCAGGGAGCGACGAGACCCAGTACTTC	CASSQDSGSDETQYF
TRBJ2-2	.	TRBD2	TRBV11-3	TGTGCCAGCAGCCATCAGCGGGGTGCTGGCGGGGAGCTGTTTTTT	CASSHQRGAGGELFF
TRBJ1-4	.	.	TRBV6-1	TGTGCCAGCAGTGAAGCTGGGGGTCGCGGAGAAAAACTGTTTTTT	CASSEAGGRGEKLFF
TRBJ2-5	.	TRBD2	TRBV6-2/TRBV6-3	TGTGCCAGCAGTTACTCGACTAGCGATCAAGAGACCCAGTACTTC	CASSYSTSDQETQYF
TRBJ1-2	.	TRBD1	TRBV28	TGTGCCAGCAGTTTATGGGACAGGGGTGATGGCTACACCTTC	CASSLWDRGDGYTF
TRBJ2-7	.	TRBD1	TRBV20-1	TGCAGTGCTAGTGATCCCCGGACAGGGGGGTTTGGCGAGCAGTACTTC	CSASDPRTGGFGEQYF
TRBJ2-1	.	.	TRBV25-1	TGTGCCAGCAGTGAAAACTGGGATGAGCAGTTCTTC	CASSENWDEQFF
TRBJ1-5	.	.	TRBV5-6	TGTGCCAGCAGCTCAGGGGAGTCAAGCAATCAGCCCCAGCATTTT	CASSSGESSNQPQHF
TRBJ1-1	once	.	TRBV5-1	TGCGCCAGCAGCTTGGAAGGAACGGGTTGGACTGAAGCTTTCTTT	CASSLEGTGWTEAFF
TRBJ1-5	.	.	TRBV19	TGTGCCAGTAGCAGTAGGGGTCCAGGCAGCAATCAGCCCCAGCATTTT	CASSSRGPGSNQPQHF
TRBJ2-2	.	TRBD1	TRBV19	TGTGCCAGTAGTACCACCGGGACAGCAAACACCGGGGAGCTGTTTTTT	CASSTTGTANTGELFF
TRBJ1-5	.	.	TRBV30	TGTGCCTGGAGTGGGGGAGCGGGACTATTTCATCAGCCCCAGCATTTT	CAWSGGAGLFHQPQHF
TRBJ2-5	once	TRBD2	TRBV5-4	TGTGCCAGCAGCTTGCCGAGCGGGAGGGCTGGCAAAGAGACCCAGTACTTC	CASSLPSGRAGKETQYF
TRBJ2-3	.	.	TRBV7-2	TGTGCCAGCAGCGAACGGGGGGCTAAGGTGGATACGCAGTATTTT	CASSERGAKVDTQYF
TRBJ1-1	.	TRBD1	TRBV12-3/TRBV12-4	TGTGCCAGCAGGAGGGACAGTTATGCAGCTTTCTTT	CASRRDSYAAFF
TRBJ1-5	.	.	TRBV30	TGTGCCTGGACTGTAGGGGGGAAGGATCAGCCCCAGCATTTT	CAWTVGGKDQPQHF
TRBJ1-1	once	.	TRBV19	TGTGCCAGCCAAAAAGGACAGCCGGGCACTGAAGCTTTCTTT	CASQKGQPGTEAFF
TRBJ2-1	.	TRBD2	TRBV27	TGTGCCAGCAGTTTAAACCTAGCGGGGAAGGGAAATGAGCAGTTCTTC	CASSLNLAGKGNEQFF
TRBJ2-1	once	TRBD2	TRBV27	TGTGCCAGCAGCGAAGCGGGAGGCTCCTACAATGAGCAGTTCTTC	CASSEAGGSYNEQFF
TRBJ2-7	.	.	TRBV28	TGTGCCACAAAACTAGGGGCCGGTACCTACGAGCAGTACTTC	CATKLGAGTYEQYF
TRBJ1-2	.	.	TRBV29-1	TGCAGCGTCACGGGGGAATTGTCAGTTGGCTACACCTTC	CSVTGELSVGYTF
TRBJ2-3	.	.	TRBV11-1	TGTGCCACCACACGGGCCGGAACCACAGATACGCAGTATTTT	CATTRAGTTDTQYF
TRBJ1-2	.	TRBD1	TRBV9	TGTGCCAGCAGCGGCCGACAGGGGAAGGGGTATGGCTACACCTTC	CASSGRQGKGYGYTF
TRBJ1-5	.	TRBD1	TRBV28	TGTGCCAGCAGTTTAGGGACAGGGTATCAGCCCCAGCATTTT	CASSLGTGYQPQHF
TRBJ1-5	.	.	TRBV24-1	TGTGCCACCAGTGATGCGACAGGTTATCAGCCCCAGCATTTT	CATSDATGYQPQHF
TRBJ1-2	.	.	TRBV11-2	TGTGCCAGCATCCCTCCGGACAGAGTCTATGGCTACACCTTC	CASIPPDRVYGYTF
TRBJ2-5	.	.	TRBV18	TGTGCCAGCTCACCGGTAGGGTCGGAGACCCAGTACTTC	CASSPVGSETQYF
TRBJ1-5	.	.	TRBV6-6	TGTGCCAGCAGTCCCGTGGAGTTCGATCCGCCCCAGCATTTT	CASSPVEFDPPQHF
TRBJ2-2	.	.	TRBV9	TGTGCCAGCAGCGTAGGAATGGGCAGATCCACCGGGGAGCTGTTTTTT	CASSVGMGRSTGELFF
TRBJ2-5	.	.	TRBV28	TGTGCCAGCAGTCCCCTCCGTGGTCGACAAGAGACCCAGTACTTC	CASSPLRGRQETQYF
TRBJ1-6	.	TRBD1	TRBV7-2	TGTGCCAGCAGCCCGAGAGGGACAGTTAATAATTCACCCCTCCACTTT	CASSPRGTVNNSPLHF
TRBJ1-1	.	TRBD1	TRBV7-9	TGTGCCAGCAGCTTAAGGACAGGGGTACGGAACACTGAAGCTTTCTTT	CASSLRTGVRNTEAFF
TRBJ1-4	.	.	TRBV5-8	TGTGCCAGCAGCTCGGGCCCTGGGATACGAAAACTGTTTTTT	CASSSGPGIRKLFF
TRBJ1-2	.	.	TRBV7-8	TGTGCCAGCAGCCTGGCAGGGGTCTTTGACTATGGCTACACCTTC	CASSLAGVFDYGYTF
TRBJ2-3	once	.	TRBV7-3	TGTGCCAGCAGCTCTCAACCTAGCACAGATACGCAGTATTTT	CASSSQPSTDTQYF
TRBJ1-6	.	TRBD1	TRBV27	TGTGCCAGCAGTGACAGGGGCTATTCACCCCTCCACTTT	CASSDRGYSPLHF
TRBJ2-2	.	.	TRBV7-9	TGTGCCAGCAGCTCAGGGGCAGGGGAAGGGGCCGGGGAGCTGTTTTTT	CASSSGAGEGAGELFF
TRBJ1-1	once	TRBD1	TRBV11-1	TGTGCCAGCAGCGCCGCCAGGGGGCATGCTGAAGCTTTCTTT	CASSAARGHAEAFF
TRBJ2-1	.	.	TRBV9	TGTGCCAGCAGCGTTCTAGAGGGGGGCTACAATGAGCAGTTCTTC	CASSVLEGGYNEQFF
TRBJ1-1	.	.	TRBV5-1	TGCGCCAGCAGCTTGATAAGGGGTGAAGCTTTCTTT	CASSLIRGEAFF
TRBJ2-2	few	.	TRBV15	TGTGCCACCAGCGCGGGAGCAGGGGACACCGGGGAGCTGTTTTTT	CATSAGAGDTGELFF
TRBJ1-5	.	.	TRBV13	TGTGCCAGCAGCCAAGGGATACTCAATCAGCCCCAGCATTTT	CASSQGILNQPQHF
TRBJ1-2	.	.	TRBV18	TGTGCCAGCTCCCGCGACAGGTCTAACTATGGCTACACCTTC	CASSRDRSNYGYTF
TRBJ1-3	.	.	TRBV19	TGTGCCAGTAGCGAACAGCATTACTCTGGAAACACCATATATTTT	CASSEQHYSGNTIYF
TRBJ2-7	once	.	TRBV7-9	TGTGCCACTCAGCTTCAGGCCGGGAACCTCGCCTCCTACGAGCAGTACTTC	CATQLQAGNLASYEQYF
TRBJ1-4	.	.	TRBV12-3/TRBV12-4	TGTGCCAGCAGTTTAATCACGGGTAAACTGTTTTTT	CASSLITGKLFF
TRBJ2-5	once	.	TRBV6-2/TRBV6-3	TGTGCCAGCAGTTTTGGGGGCGTAGAGACCCAGTACTTC	CASSFGGVETQYF